This TCR beta chain was profiled in a study of blood T cell repertoires in COVID-19. Trimming pared 6 bases from V and 7 bases from J, leaving 18 bases between. The CDR3 sequence is 15 residues long. The germline V gene has CDR1 MNHEY and CDR2 SMNVEV (reference sequence). Produced via immunoSEQ multiplex PCR; TCRdb's table is partial and in-frame only. The data contain about 160,000 clones, around four fifths of them singletons. The chain carries TRBV27 and TRBJ1-4; maybe TRBD1 (6 bases). Sample: PBMCs or T cells enriched from blood (not recorded which). This sequence was found in a woman in her fifties or sixties who had recovered from COVID-19. The CDR3 coding sequence is TGTGCCAGCAGCGCCTCCAGGGTCAGGGGTGAAAAACTGTTTTTT. It encodes CASSASRVRGEKLFF.